One sample yielded the 19 T cell receptor beta chains listed below, sequenced in a study of cytomegalovirus exposure and HLA in healthy donors. The primer mix had 60 Vbeta and 13 Jbeta primers. Assay: immunoSEQ multiplex PCR; the TCRdb copy retains only in-frame clones and omits some. This specimen shows about 40,000 clones; the ten leading clones hold 5.9%. Sequences were obtained from PBMCs. These receptor sequences come from a human donor in good health.

The chain joins TRBV28 to TRBJ2-7; the D is unclear. The CDR3 is made up of 14 amino acids. Germline CDR1 MDHEN, CDR2 SYDVKM. Trimming removed 5 bases from V and 2 bases from J, with 13 bases in between. For the CDR3, the DNA is TGTGCCAGCAGTGTCCAGGTCCTTACCTACGAGCAGTACTTC. Amino acid sequence: CASSVQVLTYEQYF.

V is TRBV27 and J is TRBJ1-1, with 10 bases that match TRBD1. Trimming took 5 bases from V and 3 from J; bases not matched to a gene: 12. Looked up from germline, CDR1 is MNHEY and CDR2 is SMNVEV (reference sequence). The CDR3 consists of 17 residues. The CDR3, as DNA: TGTGCCAGCAGTCTTAAAGGGACAGGGGTAGGGTACACTGAAGCTTTCTTT. Protein: CASSLKGTGVGYTEAFF.

The chain carries TRBV7-2 and TRBJ1-2; D call uncertain. CDR1 is SGHTA and CDR2 is FQGNSA in the germline V gene. The CDR3 is 15 amino acids. The V gene lost 0 bases and the J gene lost 6 bases, with 14 bases spanning the gap. The CDR3, as DNA: TGTGCCAGCAGCTTAGCCATGGGAGGGTCGGATGGCTACACCTTC. Translating it yields CASSLAMGGSDGYTF.

This chain connects TRBV29-1 to TRBJ1-6; D is possibly TRBD1 (5 bases). The CDR3 totals 13 residues. V shed 5 bases and J shed 5 bases, with 10 bases lying between them. Germline V lookup: CDR1 SQVTM, CDR2 ANQGSEA. In DNA form, the CDR3 reads TGCAGCGTTAGACAGACCGATAATTCACCCCTCCACTTT. Translating it yields CSVRQTDNSPLHF.

V usage is TRBV12-5 and J usage is TRBJ2-1; TRBD2 matches at 14 bases. The CDR3 totals 18 residues. From germline, CDR1 is LGHNT and CDR2 FRNRAP. The V segment lost 4 bases and the J segment 7 bases; nucleotides outside the gene matches: 12. In nucleotides, the CDR3 is TGTGCTAGTGGTTCTAGCAGACTAGCGGGGGGGATAGAAAATGAGCAGTTCTTC. It is translated as CASGSSRLAGGIENEQFF.

The gene calls are TRBV11-2 and TRBJ1-1; D is undetermined. The V gene lost 4 bases and the J gene lost 4 bases, with 16 bases spanning the gap. This CDR3 is built from 15 residues. Germline CDR1 is SGHAT and CDR2 is FQNNGV. CDR3 loop: CASSYSTKAATEAFF. The CDR3 DNA reads TGTGCCAGCAGCTACAGCACGAAAGCGGCCACTGAAGCTTTCTTT.

V gene TRBV5-4 combines with J gene TRBJ2-7, with D possibly being TRBD2 (6 bases). The CDR3 totals 14 residues. CDR1 is SGHNT, CDR2 YYREEE, per germline (reference sequence). V was clipped by 4 bases and J by 4 bases, with 15 bases between them. CDR3 region: CASSVWGGGYEQYF. CDR3 nucleotide sequence: TGTGCCAGCAGCGTGTGGGGCGGAGGGTACGAGCAGTACTTC.

CDR3 in amino acids: CASSLGANSNSNQPQHF. The CDR3, as DNA: TGCGCCAGCAGCTTGGGGGCCAACAGCAATAGCAATCAGCCCCAGCATTTT. J is TRBJ1-5 and V is TRBV5-1; unclear D gene. Germline CDR1 is SGHRS and CDR2 is YFSETQ. V was shortened by 0 bases and J by 0 bases, with 13 bases between the two germline ends. The CDR3 length is 17 residues. Supplemented by reference TRBV5-1 and TRBJ1-5, the full variable domain reads KAGVTQTPRYLIKTRGQQVTLSCSPISGHRSVSWYQQTPGQGLQFLFEYFSETQRNKGNFPGRFSGRQFSNSRSEMNVSTLELGDSALYLCASSLGANSNSNQPQHFGDGTRLSIL.

The gene calls are TRBV5-6 and TRBJ1-5, with TRBD1 identical over 7 bases. This CDR3 has 17 residues. Trimming cost V 2 bases and J 0 bases; bases outside gene matches: 8. Germline V gives CDR1 SGHDT, CDR2 YYEEEE. The CDR3 bases are TGTGCCAGCAGCTTTAGACAGGGTAGGTATAGCAATCAGCCCCAGCATTTT. Its translation is CASSFRQGRYSNQPQHF. The complete variable domain, with remaining parts taken from reference TRBV5-6 and TRBJ1-5, reads DAGVTQSPTHLIKTRGQQVTLRCSPKSGHDTVSWYQQALGQGPQFIFQYYEEEERQRGNFPDRFSGHQFPNYSSELNVNALLLGDSALYLCASSFRQGRYSNQPQHFGDGTRLSIL.

This chain uses TRBV4-1 with TRBJ1-4, with 7 bases that match TRBD1. Germline-derived CDR1 and CDR2 are MGHRA and YSYEKL. V trimming: 4 bases; J trimming: 8 bases; junction bases outside the gene matches: 13. CDR3 length: 16 residues. DNA for the CDR3: TGCGCCAGCAGCCGGGTAGGGGACAGCGGACGGGAAAAACTGTTTTTT. Translation: CASSRVGDSGREKLFF.

V is TRBV18 and J is TRBJ2-2; 9 positions match TRBD1. From germline, CDR1 is KGHSH and CDR2 LQKENI. After removal of 1 base from V and 5 bases from J, the junction contained 14 bases not matched to a gene. CDR3 size: 19 residues. In DNA, the CDR3 is TGTGCCAGCTCACCACAGGTTGCAAGTCTGACAGGGGGAACCGGGGAGCTGTTTTTT. Its protein product is CASSPQVASLTGGTGELFF.

The chain combines TRBV18 with TRBJ2-6; 7 bases agree with TRBD2. Germline-derived CDR1 and CDR2 are KGHSH and LQKENI. CDR3 size: 18 residues. V shed 4 bases, J shed 0 bases, and the junction held 9 bases outside the gene matches. The CDR3 sequence: CASSLPGRDPSGANVLTF. In DNA, the CDR3 is TGTGCCAGCTCACTCCCGGGGAGGGATCCCTCTGGGGCCAACGTCCTGACTTTC.

The gene calls are TRBV19 and TRBJ1-1; 9 nucleotides line up with TRBD1. CDR3 length equals 14 residues. The germline CDR1 and CDR2 sequences are LNHDA and SQIVND (reference sequence). V shed 5 bases and J 10 bases; nucleotides not matched to a gene: 11. In nucleotides, the CDR3 is TGTGCCAGTAGTCCCCCGGGACAGGGTAGATCAGCTTTCTTT. Translated, it gives CASSPPGQGRSAFF.

The chain carries TRBV9 and TRBJ2-7; 7 bases fit TRBD1. With V trimmed by 3 bases and J by 7 bases, 10 bases remained unmatched. This CDR3 region has 14 residues. Per germline, CDR1 SGDLS and CDR2 YYNGEE. Written as DNA, the CDR3 is TGTGCCAGCAGCGGACCTAAGACAGGGCCGGAGCAGTACTTC. Translation: CASSGPKTGPEQYF.

The chain recombines TRBV15 with TRBJ1-2, with a weak D call TRBD1 (5 bases). The germline V gene encodes CDR1 LNHNV and CDR2 YYDKDF (reference sequence). The CDR3 sequence is 13 residues long. The V and J ends lost 0 bases and 9 bases respectively, with 11 bases between them. The CDR3 sequence is CATSRDRGESYTF. The DNA of the CDR3 is TGTGCCACCAGCAGAGATCGGGGGGAGAGCTACACCTTC.

This chain joins TRBV7-9 and TRBJ2-3; 8 nucleotides match TRBD1. CDR3 length: 16 amino acids. Germline V CDR1 and CDR2: SEHNR, FQNEAQ (reference sequence). Losses at the gene ends were 2 bases for V and 7 bases for J; bases not matched to a gene: 11. CDR3 in DNA: TGTGCCAGCAGCTTATTCCAGACAGGGGCACAGCATACGCAGTATTTT. It translates to CASSLFQTGAQHTQYF.

This chain uses TRBV7-2 with TRBJ1-1; D is ambiguous. This CDR3 has 13 amino acids. CDR1 is SGHTA, CDR2 FQGNSA, per germline. V lost 6 bases and J 0 bases, leaving 8 bases between the germline ends. The CDR3 loop is CASRAGLNTEAFF. The CDR3, as DNA: TGTGCCAGCAGGGCCGGGTTGAACACTGAAGCTTTCTTT.

Remarks on this clone: The junction does not match germline at one end; this may be a read error. This rearrangement joins TRBV30 to TRBJ2-5, with 7 positions matching TRBD1. Germline CDR1 and CDR2: GTSNPN and SVGIG (reference sequence). The CDR3 loop spans 15 amino acids. CDR3 residues: CAGRKEGAWGETQYF. The CDR3 region has the DNA TGTGCCGGGAGAAAAGAGGGGGCTTGGGGGGAGACCCAGTACTTC.

The chain combines TRBV5-8 with TRBJ2-7; tentative D call: TRBD1 (5 bases). The length of the CDR3 is 14 residues. Germline V CDR1 and CDR2: SGHTS, YDEGEE. Trimming stripped 1 base from V and 0 bases from J, with 8 bases between. The CDR3 protein is CASSLRGNSYEQYF. CDR3 DNA sequence: TGTGCCAGCAGCTTGAGGGGAAACTCCTACGAGCAGTACTTC.